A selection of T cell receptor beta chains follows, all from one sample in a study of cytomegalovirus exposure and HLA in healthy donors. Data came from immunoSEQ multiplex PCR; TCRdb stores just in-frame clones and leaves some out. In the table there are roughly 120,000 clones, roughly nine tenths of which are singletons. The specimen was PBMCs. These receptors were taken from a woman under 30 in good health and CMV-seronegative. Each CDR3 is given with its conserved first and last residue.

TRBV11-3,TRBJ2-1,CASSLDLGGEQFF
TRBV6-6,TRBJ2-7,CASGTGQGRSGEQYF
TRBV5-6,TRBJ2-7,CASSPYAGSYEQYF
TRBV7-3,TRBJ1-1,CASSLQGRLTEAFF
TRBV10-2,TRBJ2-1,CASRVSHEQFF
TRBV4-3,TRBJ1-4,CASSRSWGLEEKLFF
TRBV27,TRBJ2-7,CASGRLATYEQYF
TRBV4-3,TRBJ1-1,CASSPWDSDMNTEAFF
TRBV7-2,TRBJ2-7,CASSLGGGLGYEQYF
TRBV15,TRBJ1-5,CATSGDRGPVQPQHF
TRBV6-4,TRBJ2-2,CASSDKGPGDTGELFF
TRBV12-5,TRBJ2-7,CASGLGLEYEQYF
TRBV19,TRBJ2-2,CASTQGYTGELFF
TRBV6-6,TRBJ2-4,CASRGVRDRDIQYF
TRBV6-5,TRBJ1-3,CASSLRQGAGNTIYF
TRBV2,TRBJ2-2,CASGGLAGINTGELFF
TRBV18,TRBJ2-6,CASSPPGRGANVLTF
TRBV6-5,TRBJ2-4,CASRIMRSGKNIQYF
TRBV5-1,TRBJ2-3,CASSFSQGLDTQYF
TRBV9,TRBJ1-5,CASSVGGGAQPQHF
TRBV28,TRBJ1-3,CASRPLRIWSGNTIYF
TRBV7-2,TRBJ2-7,CASSFVRGYEQYF
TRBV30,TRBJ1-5,CAWSAGQGYQPQHF
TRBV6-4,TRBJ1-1,CASRANQGTEAFF
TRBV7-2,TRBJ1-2,CASSFTGQLSGYTF
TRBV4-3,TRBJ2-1,CASSQGRTSGGAGEQFF
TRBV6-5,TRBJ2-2,CASCTVNTGELFF
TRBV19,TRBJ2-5,CASRPGPQETQYF
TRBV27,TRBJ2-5,CASSGQGLETQYF
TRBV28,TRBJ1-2,CASSPLSISTGGGYTF
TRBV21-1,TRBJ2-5,CASSPRDRGTQYF
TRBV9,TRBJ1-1,CASSARGPEAFF
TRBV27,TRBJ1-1,CASSKWGGLNTEAFF
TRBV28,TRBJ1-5,CASREGQGNQPQHF
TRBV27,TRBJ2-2,CASSLRSGGYTGELFF
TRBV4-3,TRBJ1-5,CASSQDHRTLNQPQHF
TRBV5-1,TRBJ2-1,CASRLGPTSGKRNEQFF
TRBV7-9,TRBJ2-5,CASSFGRVETQYF
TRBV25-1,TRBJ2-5,CASSETPLVETQYF
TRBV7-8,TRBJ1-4,CASSPRLYQNRGGVEKLFF
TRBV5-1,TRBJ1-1,CASSIVQGPNTEAFF
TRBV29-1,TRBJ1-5,CSVAAGGRQPQHF
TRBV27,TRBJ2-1,CATSAGLGLAGGPIEAEQFF
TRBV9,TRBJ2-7,CASSVAPSYEQYF
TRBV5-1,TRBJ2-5,CASRMGLAGKETQYF
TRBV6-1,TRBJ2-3,CASSELRKDTQYF
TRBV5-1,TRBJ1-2,CASSPGTGGGDGYTF
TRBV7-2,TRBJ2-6,CASSLSIASGANVLTF